A single sample gave rise to the 3 T cell receptor beta chains below, sequenced in a study of beta chain features in type 1 diabetes. The isolated RNA, all of it, was reverse transcribed, so expressed TCRB transcripts were what got sequenced. Only in-frame clones appear in the TCRdb table, and some are missing; sequencing was by immunoSEQ multiplex PCR. The table has some 250,000 clones, around 26% seen once. The sequenced material came from central memory CD4+ T cells from blood. The receptors were gathered from a man aged 30-40 years in good health.

V and J are TRBV7-9 and TRBJ2-7; 12 nucleotides match TRBD2. The CDR3 sequence is 15 residues long. Germline loops: CDR1 SEHNR, CDR2 FQNEAQ (reference sequence). Unmatched junction bases numbered 5, after V lost 5 bases and J lost 3 bases. In DNA, the CDR3 is TGTGCCAGCAGCCTACAACTAGCGGGAGGCTACGAGCAGTACTTC. Translation: CASSLQLAGGYEQYF.

This clone was counted many times. This chain uses TRBV2 with TRBJ2-1, with D possibly matching TRBD2 (6 bases). The ends were cut back, 5 bases at V and 3 bases at J, with 17 bases in the middle. The CDR3 runs to 16 residues. Germline V CDR1 and CDR2: SNHLY, FYNNEI. CDR3 region: CASSPYTGLGYNEQFF. The CDR3, as DNA: TGTGCCAGCAGTCCATATACGGGACTCGGCTACAATGAGCAGTTCTTC.

This clone was recorded a few times. Other DNA variants within this sample encode the same CDR3. This chain uses TRBV7-9 with TRBJ2-7; D may be TRBD2 (5 bases). Germline V gene data show CDR1 as SEHNR and CDR2 as FQNEAQ (reference sequence). Trimming left V 8 bases short and J 5 bases short, with 13 bases between. The CDR3 is 12 residues long. This chain's CDR3 is CASSLATHEQYF. DNA of the CDR3: TGTGCCAGCTCCCTAGCTACCCACGAGCAGTACTTC.